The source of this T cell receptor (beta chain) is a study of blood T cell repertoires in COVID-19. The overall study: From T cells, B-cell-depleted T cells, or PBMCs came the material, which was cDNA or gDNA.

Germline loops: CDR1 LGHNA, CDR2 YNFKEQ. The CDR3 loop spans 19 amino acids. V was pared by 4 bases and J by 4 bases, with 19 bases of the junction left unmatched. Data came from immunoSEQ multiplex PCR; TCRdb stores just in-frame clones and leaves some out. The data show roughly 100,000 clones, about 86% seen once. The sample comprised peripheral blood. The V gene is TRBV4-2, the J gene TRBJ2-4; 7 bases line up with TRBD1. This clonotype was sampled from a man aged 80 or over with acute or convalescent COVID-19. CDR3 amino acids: CASSPSSFSGQLTKNIQYF. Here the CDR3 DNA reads TGTGCCAGCAGCCCGTCGTCGTTTTCGGGACAGCTAACTAAAAACATTCAGTACTTC.